This T cell receptor (beta chain) derives from a study of T cells expressing NK-cell markers (TCRdb year 2020). Regarding the complete study: About 8 donors provided sorted CD3+CD56+NKG2C+, CD3+CD56+NKG2C- and CD3+CD56-NKG2C+ T-cell subsets, whose TCR beta-chain repertoires were profiled. Sequencing of the libraries produced 2 x 150 bp reads on Illumina HiSeq 2000/2500, MiSeq or NextSeq. The study sequenced eight donors, all healthy volunteers chosen at random: three men and five women. Among the eight sequenced donors, only one was HCMV-seronegative, while the other seven were HCMV-seropositive. General findings and caveats noted by the study authors: In more than 5 donors, the dominant CD3+CD56+NKG2C+ clonotypes ranked among the top 10 CD8+ clonotypes, making up about 1.0-7.5% of CD8+ T cells. It remained unclear whether the expanded NKG2C-expressing T cell clones were specific for HCMV antigens. Those dominant clonotypes were again the most abundant among CD3+CD56-NKG2C+ cells in a handful of donors, at 28.3-60.1%.

On this clonotype itself: Its antigen remains undetermined.

Spanning cysteine to phenylalanine, the CDR3 consists of 15 amino acids. Only the protein is available. Looking up the germline V gene (reference sequence) yields CDR1 DFQATT and CDR2 SNEGSKA. HCMV-specific IgG was detected in serum with a commercial ELISA kit to determine HCMV serostatus. Peripheral blood mononuclear cells were isolated from blood by Ficoll density gradient centrifugation. TCRdb shows the sequencer as Illumina HiSeq 2000. TCR beta cDNA libraries were made by 5'RACE template switching that added a universal primer site and unique molecular identifiers. cDNA synthesis was primed from the TCR beta constant segment, followed by two successive PCR amplification steps. As for the authors' bioinformatics: MIGEC was used to demultiplex reads and group reads by UMI, and MiTCR was used to assemble and quantify clonotypes. To remove erroneous sequences, TCR cDNA sequences were retained only when supported by two or more reads. The tcR package was used for downstream repertoire analysis, and clonotypes were matched between fractions using CDR3 nucleotide sequence together with V segment. VDJmatch was used to annotate antigen specificity against VDJdb, with one amino acid substitution in CDR3 permitted. TCRdb reprocessed the reads, and each CDR3 protein sequence is entered once, without DNA. TCRdb's processing, not the authors', yielded these V and J calls. For this sample, the table gives some 280,000 distinct CDR3 sequences. The ten biggest clones cover approximately 0.42% of the sample.

This receptor was taken from a man between 18 and 35 years old in good health. Donor details come from another sample of the same person, matched by shared clones. Sequenced: blood T cells: a sorted CD56 or NKG2C T cell subset, CD4+ or CD8+ T cells, or bulk PBMC T cells (not recorded which). The sequence is built from TRBV20-1 and TRBJ1-1; TCRdb's D call of TRBD1 is untestable without DNA. The CDR3 reads CSAIQPLQGRTEAFF.